Each of the 18 T cell receptor beta chains below was sequenced from the same sample in a study of cytomegalovirus exposure and HLA in healthy donors. 60 Vbeta and 13 Jbeta primers were used in PCR. Sequencing used immunoSEQ multiplex PCR; TCRdb keeps in-frame clones, though not all of them. The sample carries roughly 200,000 clones, over 75% recorded once. Sequenced: PBMCs. All receptors derive from a woman aged 45-59 years in good health and CMV-seronegative.

This clone was seen more than once but under ten times. This chain uses TRBV15 with TRBJ2-1, with D possibly matching TRBD2 (5 bases). This CDR3 has 14 amino acids. Germline lookup yields CDR1 LNHNV and CDR2 YYDKDF (reference sequence). Between the trimmed V and J ends, which lost 4 bases and 4 bases, there was a span of 11 bases. The CDR3 nucleotides are TGTGCCACCAGCACGGCGGGCGGGTACAATGAGCAGTTCTTC. It specifies CATSTAGGYNEQFF.

The gene calls are TRBV5-1 and TRBJ1-1; 10 bases are shared with TRBD1. Germline V gene sequence: CDR1 SGHRS, CDR2 YFSETQ. The length of the CDR3 is 13 residues. Trimming took 7 bases from V and 6 from J; bases not matched to a gene: 6. The CDR3 DNA reads TGCGCCAGCTCCTTCGGGACAGGGGCTGAAGCTTTCTTT. It yields the protein CASSFGTGAEAFF.

The rearrangement links TRBV29-1 to TRBJ2-7, with D perhaps matching TRBD2 (6 bases). CDR3 size: 13 residues. Germline CDR1 SQVTM, CDR2 ANQGSEA. V lost 6 bases to trimming and J lost 4 bases, with 16 bases between them. The CDR3 sequence: CSVKWDSYYEQYF. CDR3 sequence (DNA): TGCAGCGTGAAATGGGACTCGTATTACGAGCAGTACTTC.

This rearrangement joins TRBV19 to TRBJ1-5; the D gene is possibly TRBD1 (5 bases). Trimming removed 6 bases at V and 0 bases at J, with 21 bases between. Germline V lookup: CDR1 LNHDA, CDR2 SQIVND (reference sequence). CDR3 size: 18 residues. DNA of the CDR3: TGTGCCAGTAGACCGACGGGCCGGGGGTTGCTTAGCAATCAGCCCCAGCATTTT. This codes for CASRPTGRGLLSNQPQHF.

This clone has just one count. The chain employs TRBV2 and TRBJ2-1; D might be TRBD2 (6 bases). Trimming took off 3 bases at V and 7 bases at J, with 16 bases between the two ends. Germline values: CDR1 SNHLY, CDR2 FYNNEI. CDR3 length: 15 residues. CDR3 amino acids: CASSETLAQGNEQFF. In nucleotides, the CDR3 is TGTGCCAGCAGTGAGACCCTAGCGCAAGGGAATGAGCAGTTCTTC.

The chain's CDR3 is CASIEGGAGSGNTIYF. DNA of the CDR3: TGTGCCAGCATCGAAGGGGGGGCTGGTTCTGGAAACACCATATATTTT. The chain couples TRBV28 to TRBJ1-3; tentatively, D is TRBD1 (6 bases). This CDR3 region has 16 residues. V dropped 7 bases and J dropped 1 base, with 17 bases sitting between them. CDR1 is MDHEN, CDR2 SYDVKM, per germline.

The V and J genes are TRBV7-2 and TRBJ2-5; 8 bases fit TRBD2. With 8 bases clipped from V and 5 bases from J, the junction kept 10 bases outside the gene matches. The CDR3 is 14 residues long. CDR1 and CDR2 (germline): SGHTA, FQGNSA. The CDR3 bases are TGTGCCAGCCGGACGGGGGGGGGCCATGAGACCCAGTACTTC. The encoded protein is CASRTGGGHETQYF.

The V call is TRBV6-5, the J call TRBJ2-2, with D tentatively TRBD2 (6 bases). The CDR3 length is 14 residues. Trimming stripped 5 bases from V and 4 bases from J, with 11 bases between. Germline V CDR1 and CDR2: MNHEY, SVGAGI. The CDR3 nucleotides are TGTGCCAGCAGTAAGCGGGCCCCCACCGGGGAGCTGTTTTTT. Protein sequence: CASSKRAPTGELFF.

The chain recombines TRBV7-9 with TRBJ1-3, with D hard to call. The V and J ends lost 6 bases and 0 bases respectively, with 12 bases between them. The CDR3 sequence is 15 residues long. CDR1 is SEHNR and CDR2 is FQNEAQ in the germline V gene (reference sequence). The CDR3 DNA follows: TGTGCCAGCAGTCAAACAGATAACTCTGGAAACACCATATATTTT. Its translation: CASSQTDNSGNTIYF.

The rearrangement joins TRBV28 to TRBJ2-7, with 14 nucleotides matching TRBD2. The CDR3 loop spans 16 amino acids. The germline gives CDR1 MDHEN, CDR2 SYDVKM. DNA of the CDR3: TGTGCTTCAAAACCTACCGGACTAGCGGGGGGCTACGAGCAGTACTTC. Translating it yields CASKPTGLAGGYEQYF.

The gene calls are TRBV2 and TRBJ1-4; the D gene is possibly TRBD1 (6 bases). This CDR3 comprises 15 residues. The germline CDR1 and CDR2 sequences are SNHLY and FYNNEI. V was cut by 3 bases and J by 0 bases, with 8 bases left in between. The CDR3 loop reads CASSDNRATNEKLFF. DNA for the CDR3: TGTGCCAGCAGTGATAACAGGGCAACTAATGAAAAACTGTTTTTT.

This chain joins TRBV6-5 and TRBJ1-4; possible D gene TRBD1, 5 bases. Germline lookup yields CDR1 MNHEY and CDR2 SVGAGI. Trimming pared 2 bases from V and 4 bases from J, leaving 11 bases between. The CDR3 totals 15 residues. The CDR3 DNA reads as TGTGCCAGCAGTTACACAAGGGGTGTTAATGAAAAACTGTTTTTT. Translation gives CASSYTRGVNEKLFF.

The chain couples TRBV28 to TRBJ2-1, with 7 bases identical to TRBD2. Germline V CDR1 and CDR2: MDHEN, SYDVKM. Unmatched junction bases numbered 19, after V lost 4 bases and J lost 7 bases. The CDR3 covers 18 residues. The CDR3 here is CASSSPRSGTARGNEQFF. The DNA for the CDR3 is TGTGCCAGCAGTTCCCCCCGGAGCGGGACCGCAAGGGGAAATGAGCAGTTCTTC.

The CDR3 nucleotides are TGTGCCAGCAGCTCGAGGCCAGCGGGACTCTCGGGGAGCGAGCAGTACTTC. Protein: CASSSRPAGLSGSEQYF. V gene TRBV11-2 combines with J gene TRBJ2-7; TRBD2 matches at 7 bases. V shed 4 bases, J shed 6 bases, and the junction held 18 bases outside the gene matches. Germline V gene lookup returns CDR1 SGHAT and CDR2 FQNNGV. CDR3 length: 17 amino acids.

The rearrangement uses TRBV5-1 and TRBJ2-1; 10 bases agree with TRBD2. After removal of 5 bases from V and 7 bases from J, the junction contained 9 bases not matched to a gene. Per germline, CDR1 SGHRS and CDR2 YFSETQ. The CDR3 runs 15 residues. The CDR3 spells CASRTTSGLGNEQFF. CDR3 nucleotide sequence: TGCGCCAGCAGGACGACTAGCGGGCTAGGGAATGAGCAGTTCTTC.

The rearrangement joins TRBV30 to TRBJ1-1; 9 nucleotides align to TRBD1. Germline lookup yields CDR1 GTSNPN and CDR2 SVGIG (reference sequence). The CDR3 is 13 amino acids. V was pared by 8 bases and J by 3 bases, with 7 bases of the junction left unmatched. The CDR3 here is CALRTGEYTEAFF. CDR3 DNA sequence: TGTGCCCTGAGGACAGGGGAATACACTGAAGCTTTCTTT.

This clone has a single count. This chain joins TRBV12-5 and TRBJ2-1; 8 positions match TRBD2. J gave up 7 bases and V 0 bases, and 11 bases lay outside the gene matches. Germline V gene data show CDR1 as LGHNT and CDR2 as FRNRAP. This CDR3 comprises 17 residues. DNA for the CDR3: TGTGCTAGTGGTTTGGTACGATACGGGAGGGCAGGTAATGAGCAGTTCTTC. Its translation: CASGLVRYGRAGNEQFF.

This clone was detected only once. The chain links TRBV5-1 to TRBJ1-2; TRBD1 agrees at 9 bases. V lost 2 bases and J lost 2; bases outside the gene matches: 7. Germline V gives CDR1 SGHRS, CDR2 YFSETQ. The CDR3 consists of 16 residues. The CDR3 region is CASSFGAGTGNYGYTF. The DNA of the CDR3 is TGCGCCAGCAGCTTTGGGGCCGGGACAGGGAACTATGGCTACACCTTC.